This TCR beta chain derives from a study of shared clonotypes between healthy human individuals. Using immunoSEQ multiplex PCR, the repertoire was profiled, and TCRdb retains in-frame clones only, with some absent. The table lists approximately 2.3 million clones, 93% of them singletons. Per the germline V gene, CDR1 is MDHEN and CDR2 is SYDVKM. CDR3 length equals 12 residues. Trimming took off 2 bases at V and 8 bases at J, with 9 bases between the two ends. The chain recombines TRBV28 with TRBJ1-2; maybe TRBD1 (5 bases). Sequenced input: naive CD4+ T cells from PBMCs. Indicated subset: CD45RA+ positively selected. The clonotype comes from a man younger than 35 in good health. Some clones in this sample may be carry-over from other donors' samples. DNA of the CDR3: TGTGCCAGCAGTTTAGGGGCACTGGGCTACACCTTC. Encoded protein: CASSLGALGYTF.